This T cell receptor (beta chain) was obtained from a study of blood T cells in healthy people across ages. The authors ran a second PCR of about 7 to 11 cycles using a sample-barcoded 5' primer and a J-beta primer mix. The template-switch adaptor was a 5' adaptor with 12 random nucleotides. It tagged each cDNA molecule. TCRdb re-derived calls from the 5' RACE reads in MiXCR, one entry per CDR3 protein. This repertoire shows about 830,000 distinct CDR3 sequences, about 59% found once; its top ten account for 28%. At least 6 million PBMCs were isolated per sample. Concerning this clonotype itself: The target antigen is unknown.

This CDR3 spans 16 amino acids. Trimming took 5 bases from V and 3 from J; bases not matched to a gene: 9. CDR1 and CDR2 from the germline V gene are SGHTA and FQGTGA. Regarding the study as a whole: More naive CD4+ cells and higher diversity marked long-lived donors relative to aged donors. Older age coincided with a roughly linear decline in TCR beta diversity per million T cells.

Sequencing was performed on blood. V gene TRBV7-3 combines with J gene TRBJ2-7; 11 nucleotides align to TRBD2. The TCR sequence derives from a man aged 30 to 39 in good health. CDR3 sequence: CASSRDSGGAIYEQYF. In nucleotides, the CDR3 is TGTGCCAGCAGCCGAGATAGCGGGGGGGCCATCTACGAGCAGTACTTC.